A selection of T cell receptor beta chains follows, all from one sample in a study of shared clonotypes between healthy human individuals. Produced via immunoSEQ multiplex PCR; TCRdb's table is partial and in-frame only. The sample has 2,500,000 or so clones, less than 95% seen once. Material: naive CD4+ T cells from PBMCs. The receptors originated from a young man in good health. Some clones in this sample may be carry-over from other donors' samples. CDR3s include the opening cysteine and the closing phenylalanine or tryptophan. A D gene is named only where the DNA matches it firmly. Clone size is given for some rows only: seen once, a few or many times, or a class if the clone is expanded.

CDR3 | DNA | D | V | size | J
CSARSNEQFF | TGCAGTGCCAGAAGCAATGAGCAGTTCTTC | - | TRBV20-1 | - | TRBJ2-1
CASSYRDIRYEQYF | TGTGCCAGCAGTTACCGGGACATACGCTACGAGCAGTACTTC | - | TRBV6-5 | - | TRBJ2-7
CASSQEGLAGIDEQYF | TGCGCCAGCAGCCAAGAGGGACTAGCGGGAATAGACGAGCAGTACTTC | TRBD2 | TRBV4-1 | - | TRBJ2-7
CASSSGTVYYGYTF | TGCGCCAGCAGCTCCGGGACAGTGTACTATGGCTACACCTTC | TRBD1 | TRBV5-1 | - | TRBJ1-2
CASRMGGGKYEQYF | TGTGCCAGCCGTATGGGCGGAGGTAAATACGAGCAGTACTTC | - | TRBV2 | - | TRBJ2-7
CASRKYGDTGELFF | TGTGCCAGCCGGAAGTACGGGGACACCGGGGAGCTGTTTTTT | - | TRBV18 | - | TRBJ2-2
CASSILGGDYGYTF | TGTGCCAGCAGTATTCTAGGGGGGGACTATGGCTACACCTTC | - | TRBV6-5 | once | TRBJ1-2
CASSVDRTEGYTF | TGTGCCAGCAGCGTTGACAGGACGGAAGGCTACACCTTC | - | TRBV9 | - | TRBJ1-2
CAISPGGGRNNEQFF | TGTGCCATCTCCCCGGGGGGCGGGAGGAACAATGAGCAGTTCTTC | TRBD2 | TRBV10-3 | - | TRBJ2-1
CASSHPGTGRGTFF | TGCGCCAGCAGCCACCCGGGCACTGGGCGGGGAACTTTCTTT | - | TRBV4-1 | few | TRBJ1-1
CASSSGYIAKNIQYF | TGTGCCAGCAGTTCAGGGTATATAGCCAAAAACATTCAGTACTTC | - | TRBV28 | - | TRBJ2-4
CASRPGTEYYEQYF | TGTGCCAGCAGACCCGGGACAGAATACTACGAGCAGTACTTC | TRBD1 | TRBV7-2 | - | TRBJ2-7
CASSPPQRQGRFWSGYTF | TGTGCCAGCTCACCACCGCAGCGGCAGGGTCGCTTCTGGAGTGGCTACACCTTC | - | TRBV18 | - | TRBJ1-2
CASSVQRSLTGELFF | TGTGCCAGCAGTGTACAGCGCAGCTTAACCGGGGAGCTGTTTTTT | - | TRBV2 | - | TRBJ2-2
CAISESWEKQFF | TGTGCCATCAGTGAGTCCTGGGAAAAGCAGTTCTTC | - | TRBV10-3 | - | TRBJ2-1
CASSIDGRGRGGNQPQHF | TGTGCCAGTAGTATAGACGGCAGGGGGAGGGGCGGCAATCAGCCCCAGCATTTT | TRBD1 | TRBV19 | - | TRBJ1-5
CASSALGQGGSPLHF | TGTGCCAGCAGTGCCCTAGGACAGGGGGGTTCACCCCTCCACTTT | TRBD1 | TRBV25-1 | - | TRBJ1-6
CASSLFPGTGVNEQFF | TGTGCCAGCAGTTTATTCCCCGGGACAGGGGTAAATGAGCAGTTCTTC | TRBD1 | TRBV28 | - | TRBJ2-1
CASSEFGRSLSYNEQFF | TGTGCCAGCAGTGAATTCGGACGATCTCTCTCCTACAATGAGCAGTTCTTC | - | TRBV6-1 | - | TRBJ2-1
CASSQDFRGSGTDTQYF | TGCGCCAGCAGCCAAGATTTTCGGGGGAGCGGCACAGATACGCAGTATTTT | - | TRBV4-3 | - | TRBJ2-3
CASTHRGGYGYTF | TGTGCCAGTACGCACAGGGGTGGCTATGGCTACACCTTC | TRBD1 | TRBV19 | - | TRBJ1-2
CASSSPSFPYEQYF | TGTGCCAGCAGTTCCCCTTCCTTCCCCTACGAGCAGTACTTC | - | TRBV28 | - | TRBJ2-7
CASSRTGGDQPQHF | TGTGCCAGCAGTCGGACAGGGGGGGATCAGCCCCAGCATTTT | TRBD1 | TRBV28 | - | TRBJ1-5
CASSLLPQGGPEQFF | TGCGCCAGCAGCTTGCTTCCTCAGGGCGGACCGGAGCAGTTCTTC | - | TRBV5-1 | - | TRBJ2-1
CASSLAVEGDTQYF | TGCGCCAGCAGCTTGGCCGTGGAGGGGGATACGCAGTATTTT | - | TRBV5-1 | - | TRBJ2-3
CASSWGGSLEAFF | TGCGCCAGCAGTTGGGGCGGCTCCCTTGAAGCTTTCTTT | - | TRBV5-1 | - | TRBJ1-1
CASRISGSSYNEQFF | TGTGCCAGCAGGATTAGCGGGAGTTCGTACAATGAGCAGTTCTTC | TRBD2 | TRBV7-9 | few | TRBJ2-1
CASSTGTGNQPQHF | TGCGCCAGCAGCACTGGGACAGGGAATCAGCCCCAGCATTTT | TRBD1 | TRBV5-1 | - | TRBJ1-5
CAWSLLGFTTDTQYF | TGTGCCTGGAGTTTACTTGGCTTCACCACAGATACGCAGTATTTT | - | TRBV30 | - | TRBJ2-3
CASSLLWGQGKGAFF | TGTGCCAGCAGTTTGTTATGGGGACAGGGGAAAGGAGCTTTCTTT | TRBD1 | TRBV28 | - | TRBJ1-1
CASIRAGGEQFF | TGTGCCAGCATAAGGGCTGGGGGTGAGCAGTTCTTC | - | TRBV28 | once | TRBJ2-1
CASEPRTSGSYNEQFF | TGCGCCAGTGAGCCTAGGACTAGCGGCTCCTACAATGAGCAGTTCTTC | TRBD2 | TRBV5-1 | - | TRBJ2-1
CASSLGFAYNEQFF | TGTGCCAGCAGTTTGGGGTTCGCCTACAATGAGCAGTTCTTC | - | TRBV28 | - | TRBJ2-1
CASSYGGGNQPQHF | TGTGCCAGCAGCTACGGTGGGGGGAATCAGCCCCAGCATTTT | - | TRBV7-9 | once | TRBJ1-5
CASSLGLAVFYEQYF | TGTGCCAGCAGCTTAGGGCTAGCGGTGTTCTACGAGCAGTACTTC | TRBD2 | TRBV7-8 | - | TRBJ2-7